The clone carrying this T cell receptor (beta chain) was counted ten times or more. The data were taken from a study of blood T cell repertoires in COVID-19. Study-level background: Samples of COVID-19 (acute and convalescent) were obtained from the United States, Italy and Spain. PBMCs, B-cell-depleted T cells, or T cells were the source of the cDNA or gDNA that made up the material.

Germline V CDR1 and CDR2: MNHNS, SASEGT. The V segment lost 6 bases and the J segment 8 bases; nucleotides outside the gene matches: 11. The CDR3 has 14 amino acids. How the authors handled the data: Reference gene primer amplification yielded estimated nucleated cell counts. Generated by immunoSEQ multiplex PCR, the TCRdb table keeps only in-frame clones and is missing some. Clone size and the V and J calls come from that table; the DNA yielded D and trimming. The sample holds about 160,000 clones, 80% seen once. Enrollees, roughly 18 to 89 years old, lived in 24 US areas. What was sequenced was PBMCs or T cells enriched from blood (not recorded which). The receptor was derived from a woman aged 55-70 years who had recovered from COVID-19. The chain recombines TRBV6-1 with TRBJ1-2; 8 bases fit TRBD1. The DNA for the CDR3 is TGTGCCAGCAGCCTCCTCCAGGGGGCTGGAGGCTACACCTTC. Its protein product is CASSLLQGAGGYTF.